A selection of T cell receptor beta chains follows, all from one sample in a study of cytomegalovirus exposure and HLA in healthy donors. Only in-frame clones appear in the TCRdb table, and some are missing; sequencing was by immunoSEQ multiplex PCR. This sample carries 150,000 to 200,000 clones, around 80% of them seen once, and the ten largest clones take roughly 7.5%. The sample taken for sequencing was PBMCs. These receptors originate from a young woman in good health and CMV-seropositive. CDR3s include the opening cysteine and the closing phenylalanine or tryptophan. D genes are given only for firm matches. For some rows the clone size is stated as once, few or many, or as a class when expanded; others skip it.

clone size	J gene	D gene	V gene	CDR3 DNA	CDR3 protein
-	TRBJ2-7	-	TRBV5-1	TGCGCCAGCAGCTTGGGACGACAGGAGCCCCCCTACGAGCAGTACTTC	CASSLGRQEPPYEQYF
-	TRBJ2-3	TRBD1	TRBV4-1	TGCGCCAGCAGCCTAAGCTGGACAGGGGGCGCAGATACGCAGTATTTT	CASSLSWTGGADTQYF
-	TRBJ2-7	TRBD1	TRBV11-2	TGTGCCAGCAGCGGCTGGGACAGGGACGACGAGCAGTACTTC	CASSGWDRDDEQYF
-	TRBJ1-4	-	TRBV28	TGTGCCAGCAGTTTATTTCCCGGGGTAGTAGGCGATATGAGAAAACTGTTTTTT	CASSLFPGVVGDMRKLFF
few	TRBJ2-7	-	TRBV5-1	TGCGCCAGCAGCTCCACCGACGGGGACTACGAGCAGTACTTC	CASSSTDGDYEQYF
-	TRBJ1-5	TRBD1	TRBV27	TGTGCCAGCAGTTTCGGACAGGGGGGGCAGCCCCAGCATTTT	CASSFGQGGQPQHF
-	TRBJ2-7	-	TRBV7-9	TGTGCCAGCAGCTTTACCGACTCCGGAAACCCCTACGAGCAGTACTTC	CASSFTDSGNPYEQYF
-	TRBJ2-7	-	TRBV28	TGTGCCAGCGTTACTCGGGTACCCCCCTACGAGCAGTACTTC	CASVTRVPPYEQYF
few	TRBJ2-7	-	TRBV10-3	TGTGCCAGCAGTTACTCGTATTGGACTTCCTACGAGCAGTACTTC	CASSYSYWTSYEQYF
-	TRBJ1-4	TRBD1	TRBV28	TGTGCCAGCAGTTTGTTCCAGGGGGCGAGGGGCGATGAAAAACTGTTTTTT	CASSLFQGARGDEKLFF
-	TRBJ2-1	TRBD1	TRBV11-1	TGTGCCAGCAGCGAGGACAGGGCTACAACTTACAATGAGCAGTTCTTC	CASSEDRATTYNEQFF
once	TRBJ1-1	-	TRBV27	TGTGCCAGCAGAGTACAGGTAATGAACACTGAAGCTTTCTTT	CASRVQVMNTEAFF
-	TRBJ2-5	-	TRBV30	TGTGCCTGGAGTGTAACGGCGGACGGACGGGGGACCCAGTACTTC	CAWSVTADGRGTQYF
-	TRBJ2-3	TRBD1	TRBV18	TGTGCCAGCTCACCACGAAGGGGGCTCGCAGATACGCAGTATTTT	CASSPRRGLADTQYF
-	TRBJ1-2	-	TRBV5-1	TGCGCCAGCAGCTTACAACAGGGTAGCTATGGCTACACCTTC	CASSLQQGSYGYTF
-	TRBJ2-4	TRBD2	TRBV25-1	TGTGCCAGCAGTGGGGGGGGGTTACTTCAGTACTTC	CASSGGGLLQYF
once	TRBJ1-1	-	TRBV7-2	TGTGCCAGCAGCTTTAGTAGGACAGTGAACACTGAAGCTTTCTTT	CASSFSRTVNTEAFF
-	TRBJ2-5	TRBD1	TRBV7-2	TGTGCCAGCAGCCAAGGGACAGCTTTGGAGACCCAGTACTTC	CASSQGTALETQYF
-	TRBJ1-2	TRBD1	TRBV2	TGTGCCAGCAAACATCCAACAGGGGGCCGCTATGGCTACACCTTC	CASKHPTGGRYGYTF
-	TRBJ2-3	TRBD2	TRBV18	TGTGCCAGCTCACTAGGACTAGAGGGGACAGATACGCAGTATTTT	CASSLGLEGTDTQYF
-	TRBJ2-3	-	TRBV7-9	TGTGCCAGCAGCGTCACAGGGATAAGCACAGATACGCAGTATTTT	CASSVTGISTDTQYF
-	TRBJ1-5	-	TRBV28	TGTGCCAGCAGTCGGCAGACTTATAGCAATCAGCCCCAGCATTTT	CASSRQTYSNQPQHF
-	TRBJ1-1	TRBD1	TRBV18	TGTGCCAGCTCACTACTAACACAGGGGAGCAACACTGAAGCTTTCTTT	CASSLLTQGSNTEAFF